The 7 T cell receptor beta chains below come from one sample, sequenced in a study of technical replicates of blood from several donors. Libraries were prepared by immunoSEQ multiplex PCR; TCRdb keeps only in-frame clonotypes and omits some of them. The table lists roughly 97,000 clones, 95% to 96% of them singletons, with less than 0.45% in the top ten. Input material: T cells isolated from PBMCs. All receptors derive from a human donor in good health.

As for this clone: The DNA is omitted, as the CDR3 cannot be located on it reliably, and the CDR3 follows TCRdb's listing. The chain recombines TRBV12-5 with TRBJ2-5; the DNA was not used to check the table's D call, TRBD2. Including both end residues, the CDR3 is 12 amino acids long. CDR1 LGHNT and CDR2 FRNRAP come from the germline V gene. CDR3 protein: CASGLERETQYF.

The chain is built from TRBV5-5 and TRBJ2-5; 11 positions agree with TRBD2. This CDR3 has 16 residues. Looked up from germline, CDR1 is SGHKS and CDR2 is YYEKEE (reference sequence). V gave up 3 bases and J gave up 5 bases; unmatched junction bases: 9. The DNA for the CDR3 is TGTGCCAGCAGCTCGACCACTAGCGGGAGTTGGGAGACCCAGTACTTC. Protein sequence: CASSSTTSGSWETQYF.

V gene TRBV21-1 combines with J gene TRBJ1-1; TRBD1, the table's D call, lacks a check against the DNA. TRBV21-1 is noted as a pseudogene. This CDR3 comprises 13 residues. Written as DNA, the CDR3 is TGTGCCAGCAGCAAAAAGGGGACAAGTAGAGCTTTCTTT. Protein sequence: CASSKKGTSRAFF.

This chain links TRBV29-1 with TRBJ1-4, with D perhaps matching TRBD1 (5 bases). The ends were cut back, 4 bases at V and 8 bases at J, with 8 bases in the middle. From germline, CDR1 is SQVTM and CDR2 ANQGSEA. CDR3 length: 11 residues. In DNA, the CDR3 is TGCAGCGTTGGACAGAACGAAAAACTGTTTTTT. Protein sequence: CSVGQNEKLFF.

This chain joins TRBV6-5 and TRBJ1-2; D perhaps matches TRBD1 (5 bases). Trimming left V 2 bases short and J 5 bases short, with 9 bases between. Germline values: CDR1 MNHEY, CDR2 SVGAGI. The CDR3 consists of 13 residues. The CDR3 DNA sequence: TGTGCCAGCAGTTACGACAGAACTTATGGCTACACCTTC. Protein sequence: CASSYDRTYGYTF.

V gene TRBV10-3 combines with J gene TRBJ2-1; 9 bases agree with TRBD1. CDR3 size: 15 residues. The ends lost 5 bases at V and 7 bases at J; junction bases unmatched: 9. The germline V gene encodes CDR1 ENHRY and CDR2 SYGVKD. The CDR3 DNA reads as TGTGCCATCAGTTCGTCCCGGGACAGGGTAAATGAGCAGTTCTTC. It specifies CAISSSRDRVNEQFF.

This chain links TRBV13 with TRBJ1-2; 9 bases match TRBD1. From germline, CDR1 is PRHDT and CDR2 FYEKMQ (reference sequence). CDR3 size: 15 residues. Unmatched junction bases numbered 8, after V lost 6 bases and J lost 3 bases. The CDR3 nucleotides read TGTGCCAGCAGGAATACAGGGGGCGGTGACTATGGCTACACCTTC. Its translation is CASRNTGGGDYGYTF.